The 13 T cell receptor beta chains listed next were all sequenced from one sample in a study of shared clonotypes between healthy human individuals. Sequencing used immunoSEQ multiplex PCR; TCRdb keeps in-frame clones, though not all of them. This sample yields about 2 million clones, of which about 95% are seen a single time; roughly 1% belongs to the top ten. CD45RO negativity and positive selection for CCR7 defined naive CD8 cells, a population that excluded terminally differentiated effector memory CD45RA+ cells. Specimen: naive CD8+ T cells sorted from blood. These receptors all stem from a man aged 18 to 29 in good health.

This chain uses TRBV4-3 with TRBJ2-7, with 7 positions matching TRBD2. J was trimmed by 3 bases and V by 1 base; bases with no gene match: 6. Germline lookup yields CDR1 LGHNA and CDR2 YSLEER. CDR3 length: 15 residues. The chain's CDR3 is CASSQGLAEVYEQYF. In DNA, the CDR3 is TGCGCCAGCAGCCAAGGGCTAGCGGAGGTCTACGAGCAGTACTTC.

The chain combines TRBV6-6 with TRBJ2-6, with 7 bases identical to TRBD1. Per the germline V gene, CDR1 is MNHNY and CDR2 is SVGAGI (reference sequence). This CDR3 spans 16 amino acids. After removal of 7 bases from V and 4 bases from J, the junction contained 10 bases not matched to a gene. CDR3 protein: CASTPVGTAGANVLTF. The CDR3 DNA is TGTGCCAGCACCCCTGTCGGGACAGCCGGGGCCAACGTCCTGACTTTC.

The chain uses TRBV2 and TRBJ1-4; D ambiguous. The germline gives CDR1 SNHLY, CDR2 FYNNEI. The CDR3 is 14 amino acids. V lost 2 bases to trimming and J lost 4 bases, with 8 bases between them. In nucleotides, the CDR3 is TGTGCCAGCAGTGAACCCCTTAGTAATGAAAAACTGTTTTTT. This translates into CASSEPLSNEKLFF.

The gene calls are TRBV6-5 and TRBJ2-7, with TRBD2 identical over 7 bases. The CDR3 has 13 amino acids. The trim removed 8 bases at V and 5 bases at J, leaving 9 bases unmatched. The germline V gene has CDR1 MNHEY and CDR2 SVGAGI. In DNA, the CDR3 is TGTGCCAGCGCACTAGCGTTTCTGAACGAGCAGTACTTC. Amino acid sequence: CASALAFLNEQYF.

This rearrangement joins TRBV27 to TRBJ1-4; weak D call: TRBD1 (5 bases). Per the germline V gene, CDR1 is MNHEY and CDR2 is SMNVEV (reference sequence). Trimming took 3 bases from V and 7 from J, leaving 9 bases between them. The CDR3 totals 13 residues. Written as DNA, the CDR3 is TGTGCCAGCAGTTTCCTCGGGGGTGAAAAACTGTTTTTT. Amino acid sequence: CASSFLGGEKLFF.

This clone was observed once. This chain joins TRBV13 and TRBJ1-5; the match to TRBD1 covers 9 bases. The CDR3 sequence is 15 residues long. V was clipped by 3 bases and J by 7 bases; unmatched bases: 7. CDR1 PRHDT and CDR2 FYEKMQ come from the germline V gene (reference sequence). The chain's CDR3 is CASSFGTGREQPQHF. The CDR3 bases are TGTGCCAGCAGCTTCGGGACAGGGAGGGAGCAGCCCCAGCATTTT.

V and J are TRBV30 and TRBJ1-5; 9 positions match TRBD1. The CDR3 has 13 amino acids. V lost 3 bases to trimming and J lost 4 bases; unmatched junction nucleotides: 1. The germline CDR1 and CDR2 sequences are GTSNPN and SVGIG (reference sequence). The CDR3 DNA reads TGTGCCTGGAGGGACAGGGGAAATCAGCCCCAGCATTTT. Its translation is CAWRDRGNQPQHF.

The rearrangement joins TRBV9 to TRBJ2-2, with TRBD1 identical over 7 bases. Germline V lookup: CDR1 SGDLS, CDR2 YYNGEE. The CDR3 is made up of 17 amino acids. J gave up 6 bases and V 3 bases, and 14 bases lay outside the gene matches. CDR3 in amino acids: CASSAPLGTDLAGELFF. The CDR3 nucleotides read TGTGCCAGCAGCGCCCCGTTGGGGACAGACTTAGCCGGGGAGCTGTTTTTT.

CDR3 residues: CASSSDRGSYEQYF. In DNA form, the CDR3 reads TGTGCCAGCAGTTCCGACAGGGGATCCTACGAGCAGTACTTC. The rearrangement links TRBV27 to TRBJ2-7, with 8 bases lining up with TRBD1. The CDR3 covers 14 residues. CDR1 is MNHEY and CDR2 is SMNVEV in the germline V gene (reference sequence). J was trimmed by 1 base and V by 4 bases; bases with no gene match: 3.

The chain carries TRBV7-9 and TRBJ2-7; 7 nucleotides align to TRBD1. The trim removed 5 bases at V and 1 base at J, leaving 8 bases unmatched. Germline CDR1 SEHNR, CDR2 FQNEAQ (reference sequence). The CDR3 length is 15 residues. CDR3 loop: CASSREGQLSYEQYF. In DNA form, the CDR3 reads TGTGCCAGCAGCAGAGAGGGACAGCTTTCCTACGAGCAGTACTTC.

This chain uses TRBV27 with TRBJ2-3; TRBD2 agrees at 15 bases. V trimming: 6 bases; J trimming: 1 base; junction bases outside the gene matches: 8. Germline loops: CDR1 MNHEY, CDR2 SMNVEV (reference sequence). The CDR3 runs to 18 residues. CDR3 in DNA: TGTGCCAGCAGGCTTGGGACTAGCGGGGGGCGGGGCACAGATACGCAGTATTTT. This gives the protein CASRLGTSGGRGTDTQYF.

The rearrangement uses TRBV28 and TRBJ1-1; D is uncertain. V lost 6 bases to trimming and J lost 8 bases, with 13 bases between them. The V gene's germline CDR1 is MDHEN and CDR2 SYDVKM. The CDR3 covers 12 residues. The DNA for the CDR3 is TGTGCCAGCAGCTACGAGTCCCCGGAAGCTTTCTTT. Amino acid sequence: CASSYESPEAFF.

The chain couples TRBV13 to TRBJ2-5; D might be TRBD2 (5 bases). The germline V and J ends were trimmed by 3 bases and 1 base, with 15 bases remaining between them. Germline CDR1 PRHDT, CDR2 FYEKMQ (reference sequence). This CDR3 spans 16 amino acids. CDR3 sequence reads: CASSLRVWGTQETQYF. CDR3 bases: TGTGCCAGCAGCTTGAGGGTATGGGGAACCCAAGAGACCCAGTACTTC.